This T cell receptor (beta chain) derives from a study of liver allograft versus peripheral blood T cells. Study summary: A comparison was made between T cell receptor repertoires in transplanted livers and those in recipients' peripheral blood. The study's findings and limits: Liver allograft and peripheral blood T cell receptor repertoires reportedly differed.

TCRdb recomputed calls from the reads with MiXCR, one row per CDR3 protein. The sample holds roughly 4,000 distinct CDR3 sequences, 15% seen once. By proportion, this clonotype is medium-sized. Its antigen is undetermined. The germline V gene encodes CDR1 DFQATT and CDR2 SNEGSKA (reference sequence). Trimming took 5 bases from V and 0 from J; bases not matched to a gene: 2. This CDR3 has 13 amino acids. The V call is TRBV20-1, the J call TRBJ1-2, with TRBD1 matching 8 bases. This receptor was taken from a human patient who had a liver transplant. Some T cells may be provided by the graft donor. CDR3 sequence: CSASTGANYGYTF. DNA of the CDR3: TGCAGTGCTTCGACAGGGGCTAACTATGGCTACACCTTC.